This T cell receptor (beta chain) was sequenced in a study of cytotoxic CD8 clonotypes in ibrutinib-treated CLL. Overall study: Response samples were taken after a median about twelve months of treatment, range 6 to 36. Study outcomes and limitations: Public clonotypes showed up rarely, and on treatment they shrank or held steady.

Trimming took 1 base from V and 6 from J, leaving 8 bases between them. Germline CDR1 is LGHNA and CDR2 is YSLEER. The length of the CDR3 is 13 residues. Data came from immunoSEQ multiplex PCR; TCRdb stores just in-frame clones and leaves some out. This sample has roughly 200,000 clones, with roughly three quarters found just once. A note on this clone: Its antigen is not identified.

The chain recombines TRBV4-3 with TRBJ2-3; no firm D call. The clonotype was recovered from a human donor with chronic lymphocytic leukemia. Sequencing was performed on PBMCs, taken after 12 months of ibrutinib treatment. The CDR3 DNA follows: TGCGCCAGCAGCCAAGGGGGTAGGGATACGCAGTATTTT. Amino acid sequence: CASSQGGRDTQYF.